This TCR beta chain was captured by sequencing in a study of T cell responses to AZD1222 COVID-19 vaccine. Only in-frame clones appear in the TCRdb table, and some are missing; sequencing was by immunoSEQ multiplex PCR. The sample yields tens of thousands of clones, about 88% seen once. With V trimmed by 10 bases and J by 8 bases, 11 bases remained unmatched. Germline V lookup: CDR1 SGHTA, CDR2 FQGNSA. The CDR3 runs 13 residues. The chain carries TRBV7-2 and TRBJ2-4; 7 bases align to TRBD2. This receptor was obtained from an adult in good health. The specimen was peripheral blood, collected on day 0 of AZD1222 vaccination. CDR3: CATSEGLGDIQYF. CDR3 DNA: TGTGCCACCTCGGAAGGACTAGGGGACATTCAGTACTTC.